One and the same sample provided the 30 T cell receptor beta chains below, sequenced in a study of blood T cell repertoires in COVID-19. The repertoire was sequenced with immunoSEQ multiplex PCR; TCRdb's copy has only in-frame clones and lacks some. The table shows 150,000 to 200,000 clones, with 60% to 80% occurring only once. The specimen was peripheral blood. The receptors come from a woman in her 70s with acute or convalescent COVID-19.

This chain connects TRBV3-1 (or the pseudogene TRBV3-2) to TRBJ2-1; 7 nucleotides align to TRBD1. J was trimmed by 8 bases and V by 4 bases; bases with no gene match: 14. Germline V gives CDR1 LGHDT, CDR2 YNNKEL (reference sequence). CDR3 length: 16 amino acids. CDR3 in amino acids: CASSRTGVSLGYEQFF. In DNA form, the CDR3 reads TGTGCCAGCAGCCGTACAGGGGTCTCCCTGGGGTATGAGCAGTTCTTC.

CDR3 sequence: CASSIVAPLAGSNQPQHF. The CDR3 coding sequence is TGTGCCAGTAGTATAGTGGCCCCTTTGGCAGGGTCAAATCAGCCCCAGCATTTT. The J gene is TRBJ1-5, the V gene TRBV19; TRBD1 might be the D (5 bases). V shed 1 base and J shed 4 bases, with 20 bases lying between them. CDR3 length: 18 residues. Germline-derived CDR1 and CDR2 are LNHDA and SQIVND (reference sequence).

This clone came up a few times. The chain combines TRBV5-8 with TRBJ2-5; TRBD2 might be the D (5 bases). Between the trimmed V and J ends, which lost 1 base and 1 base, there was a span of 11 bases. Germline V CDR1 and CDR2: SGHTS, YDEGEE. CDR3 length: 15 residues. The CDR3 loop reads CASSLMGSFQETQYF. As DNA, the CDR3 is TGTGCCAGCAGCTTGATGGGGAGTTTCCAAGAGACCCAGTACTTC.

This CDR3 reads CASSNLAGGLYNEQFF. CDR3 nucleotide sequence: TGTGCCAGCAGTAATCTAGCGGGGGGACTTTACAATGAGCAGTTCTTC. The rearrangement uses TRBV25-1 and TRBJ2-1, with TRBD2 matching over 11 bases. The CDR3 loop spans 16 amino acids. The J segment lost 4 bases and the V segment lost 5 bases, leaving 7 bases of the junction unmatched. Germline assignment: CDR1 MGHDK and CDR2 SYGVNS.

The J gene is TRBJ2-5, the V gene TRBV5-1; TRBD2 matches at 9 bases. J gave up 7 bases and V 7 bases, and 14 bases lay outside the gene matches. Germline V gives CDR1 SGHRS, CDR2 YFSETQ. The CDR3 sequence is 15 residues long. CDR3 in amino acids: CASFAAREGRGTQYF. CDR3 DNA sequence: TGCGCCAGCTTCGCAGCGCGGGAGGGCCGAGGGACCCAGTACTTC.

The V call is TRBV29-1, the J call TRBJ1-1, with TRBD1 matching over 8 bases. In germline, CDR1 is SQVTM, CDR2 ANQGSEA. V lost 6 bases and J lost 0; bases outside the gene matches: 6. CDR3 length: 14 amino acids. DNA for the CDR3: TGCAGCGTAAACAGGGGGAATATGAACACTGAAGCTTTCTTT. It specifies CSVNRGNMNTEAFF.

V is TRBV25-1 and J is TRBJ2-7, with 9 bases aligning to TRBD1. Germline assignment: CDR1 MGHDK and CDR2 SYGVNS. The CDR3 consists of 15 residues. Trimming took 1 base from V and 5 from J; bases not matched to a gene: 6. The CDR3 loop is CASSESGTGSNEQYF. CDR3 sequence (DNA): TGTGCCAGCAGTGAATCCGGGACAGGGAGTAACGAGCAGTACTTC.

V and J are TRBV2 and TRBJ2-2, with D unclear. V lost 7 bases to trimming and J lost 0 bases, with 12 bases between them. The CDR3 covers 15 residues. Germline-derived CDR1 and CDR2 are SNHLY and FYNNEI. Here the CDR3 DNA reads TGTGCCAGCAAGAGGAACTACGCGAACACCGGGGAGCTGTTTTTT. Translation: CASKRNYANTGELFF.

The chain has TRBV5-1 and TRBJ1-2, with 7 bases fitting TRBD1. This CDR3 spans 15 amino acids. Germline lookup yields CDR1 SGHRS and CDR2 YFSETQ. Trimming removed 1 base from V and 8 bases from J; junction bases left unmatched: 11. CDR3 sequence reads: CASSLQRQGLRGYTF. CDR3 bases: TGCGCCAGCAGCTTGCAACGACAGGGTTTAAGAGGCTACACCTTC.

The chain links TRBV5-1 to TRBJ1-1, with TRBD1 matching over 7 bases. The CDR3 sequence is 14 residues long. Looked up from germline, CDR1 is SGHRS and CDR2 is YFSETQ. Unmatched junction bases numbered 2, after V lost 3 bases and J lost 0 bases. The CDR3 loop is CASSWDSLNTEAFF. Here the CDR3 DNA reads TGCGCCAGCAGCTGGGACAGTTTGAACACTGAAGCTTTCTTT.

This chain uses TRBV5-1 with TRBJ1-5; TRBD1 is a possible D gene (5 bases). Germline CDR1 is SGHRS and CDR2 is YFSETQ. Trimming left V 3 bases short and J 0 bases short, with 13 bases between. The CDR3 extends over 16 amino acids. The CDR3 DNA reads TGCGCCAGCAGCTCCCCGGGGACTTATAGCAATCAGCCCCAGCATTTT. Translated: CASSSPGTYSNQPQHF. The full variable domain, completed using reference TRBV5-1 and TRBJ1-5, is KAGVTQTPRYLIKTRGQQVTLSCSPISGHRSVSWYQQTPGQGLQFLFEYFSETQRNKGNFPGRFSGRQFSNSRSEMNVSTLELGDSALYLCASSSPGTYSNQPQHFGDGTRLSIL.

The chain uses TRBV6-1 and TRBJ2-5; TRBD2 agrees at 7 bases. The CDR3 has 17 residues. CDR1 is MNHNS and CDR2 is SASEGT in the germline V gene. The V gene end was trimmed by 3 bases and the J gene end by 0 bases; junction bases not matched to a gene: 10. CDR3 residues: CASSDGLLAYYQETQYF. As DNA, the CDR3 is TGTGCCAGCAGTGACGGCTTACTAGCGTACTACCAAGAGACCCAGTACTTC.

CDR3 loop: CASSPRRLAGGFNEQFF. The CDR3 DNA sequence: TGTGCCAGCAGCCCCCGGAGACTAGCGGGAGGCTTTAATGAGCAGTTCTTC. The chain employs TRBV3-1 (or the pseudogene TRBV3-2) and TRBJ2-1, with 13 bases that match TRBD2. Trimming cost V 4 bases and J 7 bases; bases outside gene matches: 10. CDR3 length equals 17 residues. From germline, CDR1 is LGHDT and CDR2 YNNKEL (reference sequence).

The chain is built from TRBV27 and TRBJ2-1, with 10 nucleotides matching TRBD2. Germline V gene sequence: CDR1 MNHEY, CDR2 SMNVEV (reference sequence). V lost 4 bases and J lost 9; bases outside the gene matches: 6. The CDR3 covers 14 residues. The CDR3 nucleotides read TGTGCCAGCAGTTCGGGACTAGCGCTATCTGAGCAGTTCTTC. It codes for CASSSGLALSEQFF.

This chain uses TRBV3-1 (or the pseudogene TRBV3-2) with TRBJ1-5; no clear D gene. The CDR3 is made up of 13 amino acids. Trimming cost V 0 bases and J 9 bases, with 9 bases left between them. CDR1 LGHDT and CDR2 YNNKEL come from the germline V gene (reference sequence). CDR3: CASSQDRAGPQHF. The CDR3, as DNA: TGTGCCAGCAGCCAAGATCGTGCGGGGCCCCAGCATTTT.

This chain uses TRBV27 with TRBJ1-1; D remains ambiguous. Between the trimmed V and J ends, which lost 7 bases and 11 bases, there was a span of 11 bases. In germline, CDR1 is MNHEY, CDR2 SMNVEV (reference sequence). The CDR3 runs to 10 residues. The CDR3 spells CASTNRGAFF. DNA of the CDR3: TGTGCCAGCACTAACCGAGGCGCTTTCTTT.

The gene calls are TRBV10-1 and TRBJ2-7; 9 bases fit TRBD2. The CDR3 has 16 amino acids. V was clipped by 0 bases and J by 2 bases; unmatched bases: 5. Per the germline V gene, CDR1 is WNHNN and CDR2 is SYGVQD (reference sequence). CDR3 region: CASSESLAGLTYEQYF. CDR3 sequence (DNA): TGCGCCAGCAGTGAGTCGCTAGCGGGACTAACCTACGAGCAGTACTTC.

The chain combines TRBV29-1 with TRBJ2-7; 7 bases are a match to TRBD1. This CDR3 comprises 13 residues. Germline lookup yields CDR1 SQVTM and CDR2 ANQGSEA. The ends lost 4 bases at V and 7 bases at J; junction bases unmatched: 10. CDR3 protein: CSVVRQGDDEQYF. CDR3 DNA sequence: TGCAGCGTTGTAAGGCAGGGGGATGATGAGCAGTACTTC.

The chain is built from TRBV2 and TRBJ2-5, with TRBD2 as a possible D gene (6 bases). The CDR3 contains 13 residues. Per the germline V gene, CDR1 is SNHLY and CDR2 is FYNNEI. Trimming took 7 bases from V and 7 from J, leaving 16 bases between them. As DNA, the CDR3 is TGTGCCAGCAACGTGGTGGGGCGGGGGACCCAGTACTTC. This gives the protein CASNVVGRGTQYF. The whole variable domain, filled in from reference TRBV2 and TRBJ2-5, reads EPEVTQTPSHQVTQMGQEVILRCVPISNHLYFYWYRQILGQKVEFLVSFYNNEISEKSEIFDDQFSVERPDGSNFTLKIRSTKLEDSAMYFCASNVVGRGTQYFGPGTRLLVL.

This rearrangement joins TRBV18 to TRBJ2-5; TRBD1 aligns across 11 bases. The CDR3 length is 15 residues. V gave up 3 bases and J gave up 5 bases; unmatched junction bases: 5. Germline V gene lookup returns CDR1 KGHSH and CDR2 LQKENI. Written as DNA, the CDR3 is TGTGCCAGCTCACCGGGACAGGGGGATATGGAGACCCAGTACTTC. Its translation is CASSPGQGDMETQYF.

The V gene is TRBV15, the J gene TRBJ2-1, with 8 bases lining up with TRBD2. The germline gives CDR1 LNHNV, CDR2 YYDKDF (reference sequence). V was pared by 6 bases and J by 7 bases, with 5 bases of the junction left unmatched. The CDR3 has 13 residues. The CDR3 sequence: CATSRGGVNEQFF. CDR3 in DNA: TGTGCCACCAGTCGGGGGGGGGTTAATGAGCAGTTCTTC.

V is TRBV15 and J is TRBJ2-1, with 11 bases aligning to TRBD1. The CDR3 extends over 19 amino acids. Germline loops: CDR1 LNHNV, CDR2 YYDKDF (reference sequence). The V and J ends lost 0 bases and 2 bases, in that order; junction bases with no gene match: 9. This CDR3 is CATSRDQDGQGAAYNEQFF. The CDR3 DNA is TGTGCCACCAGCAGAGATCAGGACGGACAGGGGGCTGCCTACAATGAGCAGTTCTTC.

This clone was recorded once. In DNA, the CDR3 is TGCGCCAGCAGTCCGAATCCCAGGGGGCCCTATGGCTACACCTTC. As protein: CASSPNPRGPYGYTF. This chain joins TRBV10-2 and TRBJ1-2; TRBD1 matches 8 bases. This CDR3 has 15 amino acids. V was pared by 5 bases and J by 4 bases, with 9 bases of the junction left unmatched. Germline V lookup: CDR1 WSHSY, CDR2 SAAADI.

The rearrangement uses TRBV5-1 and TRBJ1-2; a weak D match, TRBD1 (5 bases). CDR3 length: 14 residues. In germline, CDR1 is SGHRS, CDR2 YFSETQ. V dropped 4 bases and J dropped 8 bases, with 18 bases sitting between them. CDR3 DNA: TGCGCCAGCAGCCAGGGACTAACGTCGAGAGGCTACACCTTC. This gives the protein CASSQGLTSRGYTF.

The genes are TRBV5-1 and TRBJ2-5; a possible D gene is TRBD2 (5 bases). The V end was cut by 4 bases, the J end by 1 base, with 11 bases between. The length of the CDR3 is 14 residues. In germline, CDR1 is SGHRS, CDR2 YFSETQ. CDR3 protein: CASSPARVQETQYF. The DNA for the CDR3 is TGCGCCAGCAGCCCGGCGAGGGTCCAAGAGACCCAGTACTTC.

The chain combines TRBV6-6 with TRBJ2-2; 11 bases fit TRBD1. Trimming at V came to 8 bases and at J to 6 bases, leaving 8 bases not matched to a gene. This CDR3 is 15 amino acids long. Germline V gene lookup returns CDR1 MNHNY and CDR2 SVGAGI (reference sequence). The CDR3, as DNA: TGTGCCAGCGACGATGGACAGGGGGCATCCGGGGAGCTGTTTTTT. It encodes CASDDGQGASGELFF.

The V gene is TRBV6-1, the J gene TRBJ1-1; D is perhaps TRBD1 (6 bases). There are 14 residues in the CDR3. Germline V gene sequence: CDR1 MNHNS, CDR2 SASEGT. Trimming stripped 2 bases from V and 14 bases from J, with 21 bases between. The CDR3 bases are TGTGCCAGCAGTGAACGAAGGGGGGGAACACTGAAGTTCTTT. As protein: CASSERRGGTLKFF.

This rearrangement joins TRBV10-3 to TRBJ1-3; D perhaps matches TRBD1 (5 bases). The CDR3 loop spans 15 amino acids. Trimming took 5 bases from V and 0 from J, leaving 11 bases between them. Germline CDR1 is ENHRY and CDR2 is SYGVKD. CDR3 nucleotides: TGTGCCATCAGTTTAGGACAAGGCTCTGGAAACACCATATATTTT. Its translation: CAISLGQGSGNTIYF.

This chain connects TRBV7-8 to TRBJ2-2; D may be TRBD1 (6 bases). Trimming stripped 1 base from V and 2 bases from J, with 11 bases between. CDR3 length: 16 residues. CDR1 and CDR2 from the germline V gene are SGHVS and FQNEAQ. CDR3 in DNA: TGTGCCAGCAGCTTAGTCGGGACAAGAAACACCGGGGAGCTGTTTTTT. It codes for CASSLVGTRNTGELFF.

The chain is built from TRBV29-1 and TRBJ1-2, with TRBD1 matching over 7 bases. The V segment lost 6 bases and the J segment 2 bases; nucleotides outside the gene matches: 6. Germline assignment: CDR1 SQVTM and CDR2 ANQGSEA. The CDR3 extends over 13 amino acids. CDR3 nucleotides: TGCAGCGTGAAGACAGGGACCAACTATGGCTACACCTTC. Translation: CSVKTGTNYGYTF.